Following are 15 T cell receptor beta chains from one sample sequenced in a study of T cell changes during pregnancy in multiple sclerosis. Only in-frame clones appear in the TCRdb table, and some are missing; sequencing was by immunoSEQ multiplex PCR. The sample yields roughly 22,000 clones, about nine tenths seen once. Source: CD4+ T cells from peripheral blood mononuclear cells, taken after pregnancy. All receptors come from a female donor in good health, enrolled as a control in a pregnancy study.

The chain is built from TRBV29-1 and TRBJ2-7, with 10 bases aligning to TRBD1. V was clipped by 6 bases and J by 2 bases; unmatched bases: 10. The CDR3 contains 15 residues. Germline CDR1 reads SQVTM; CDR2 reads ANQGSEA. The CDR3 is CSVSTGTGATYEQYF. In DNA, the CDR3 is TGCAGCGTCTCGACCGGGACAGGGGCCACCTACGAGCAGTACTTC.

The chain is built from TRBV10-3 and TRBJ1-1, with 9 bases lining up with TRBD1. V was pared by 7 bases and J by 5 bases, with 20 bases of the junction left unmatched. The germline V gene encodes CDR1 ENHRY and CDR2 SYGVKD. The CDR3 sequence is 18 residues long. This CDR3 reads CAIKTAPGDRALGTEAFF. DNA for the CDR3: TGTGCCATCAAAACTGCTCCTGGGGACAGGGCCCTGGGGACTGAAGCTTTCTTT.

The chain links TRBV5-1 to TRBJ1-3; D perhaps matches TRBD1 (5 bases). Germline CDR1 SGHRS, CDR2 YFSETQ. The ends were cut back, 1 base at V and 2 bases at J, with 10 bases in the middle. The CDR3 has 15 amino acids. The CDR3 DNA is TGCGCCAGCAGCTTGTCGGGGGGTACTGGAAACACCATATATTTT. Encoded protein: CASSLSGGTGNTIYF.

V usage is TRBV28 and J usage is TRBJ2-1; 11 bases match TRBD2. CDR1 and CDR2 (germline): MDHEN, SYDVKM. This CDR3 has 11 residues. V shed 9 bases and J 9 bases; nucleotides not matched to a gene: 1. This CDR3 is CASSGRGEQFF. As DNA, the CDR3 is TGTGCCAGTAGCGGGAGGGGTGAGCAGTTCTTC.

The chain links TRBV29-1 to TRBJ2-1; D might be TRBD2 (6 bases). Trimming pared 7 bases from V and 5 bases from J, leaving 18 bases between. This CDR3 comprises 14 residues. Per the germline V gene, CDR1 is SQVTM and CDR2 is ANQGSEA. In DNA form, the CDR3 reads TGCAGCGCCCCCGGGACTTACACAAACAATGAGCAGTTCTTC. It codes for CSAPGTYTNNEQFF.

This clone has only a few counts. This chain joins TRBV5-4 and TRBJ2-7; 8 bases map to TRBD2. This CDR3 spans 13 amino acids. The junction had 6 bases not matched to a gene; V was cut back by 5 bases and J by 5 bases. The germline V gene encodes CDR1 SGHNT and CDR2 YYREEE (reference sequence). The CDR3 sequence is CASSRGGTDEQYF. The CDR3 bases are TGTGCCAGCAGTCGGGGGGGCACGGACGAGCAGTACTTC. Together with reference TRBV5-4 and TRBJ2-7, the CDR3 gives the full variable domain: ETGVTQSPTHLIKTRGQQVTLRCSSQSGHNTVSWYQQALGQGPQFIFQYYREEENGRGNFPPRFSGLQFPNYSSELNVNALELDDSALYLCASSRGGTDEQYFGPGTRLTVT.

The chain combines TRBV27 with TRBJ1-5; D not certain. The CDR3 runs 14 residues. Per germline, CDR1 MNHEY and CDR2 SMNVEV (reference sequence). V dropped 2 bases and J dropped 6 bases, with 11 bases sitting between them. DNA of the CDR3: TGTGCCAGCAGTTTACTGCAGGTGGGTCAGCCCCAGCATTTT. Translating it yields CASSLLQVGQPQHF.

This clone was seen more than once but under ten times. The gene calls are TRBV7-3 and TRBJ2-3, with 8 bases matching TRBD2. After removal of 6 bases from V and 6 bases from J, the junction contained 2 bases not matched to a gene. The CDR3 sequence is 12 residues long. CDR1 is SGHTA, CDR2 FQGTGA, per germline. The CDR3 loop reads CASSVAGDTQYF. CDR3 coding DNA: TGTGCCAGCAGTGTAGCGGGGGATACGCAGTATTTT.

This chain joins TRBV11-3 and TRBJ1-1; 8 nucleotides align to TRBD1. CDR1 and CDR2 from the germline V gene are SGHNT and YENEEA. V lost 5 bases, J lost 4 bases, and 6 bases stayed unmatched. The CDR3 runs 14 residues. In DNA form, the CDR3 reads TGTGCCAGCAGCGGACAGGGCAGCGTCACTGAAGCTTTCTTT. This gives the protein CASSGQGSVTEAFF.

This rearrangement joins TRBV25-1 to TRBJ2-1, with D perhaps matching TRBD2 (6 bases). Looked up from germline, CDR1 is MGHDK and CDR2 is SYGVNS. The CDR3 sequence is 16 residues long. Trimming removed 1 base from V and 1 base from J, with 11 bases in between. The CDR3 reads CASSELGGDSYNEQFF. Written as DNA, the CDR3 is TGTGCCAGCAGTGAATTGGGCGGGGATTCCTACAATGAGCAGTTCTTC.

The V call is TRBV5-8, the J call TRBJ1-2; tentatively, D is TRBD1 (5 bases). Germline V gene lookup returns CDR1 SGHTS and CDR2 YDEGEE. V was trimmed by 4 bases and J by 6 bases, leaving 13 bases between them. The CDR3 is 13 amino acids. The CDR3 DNA reads TGTGCCAGCAGCCAATTAGGGGTTCATGGCTACACCTTC. Translation gives CASSQLGVHGYTF.

In its sample, this clone was seen once. This chain links TRBV7-2 with TRBJ1-6; 10 bases fit TRBD1. The germline CDR1 and CDR2 sequences are SGHTA and FQGNSA. The CDR3 has 15 amino acids. Unmatched junction bases numbered 6, after V lost 5 bases and J lost 8 bases. DNA for the CDR3: TGTGCCAGCAGCGCAGGACAGGGGGTCCATTCACCCCTCCACTTT. Protein product: CASSAGQGVHSPLHF. Together with reference TRBV7-2 and TRBJ1-6, the CDR3 gives the full variable domain: GAGVSQSPSNKVTEKGKDVELRCDPISGHTALYWYRQSLGQGLEFLIYFQGNSAPDKSGLPSDRFSAERTGGSVSTLTIQRTQQEDSAVYLCASSAGQGVHSPLHFGNGTRLTVT.

The chain employs TRBV7-2 and TRBJ2-7; 10 bases align to TRBD2. J lost 0 bases, V lost 4 bases, and 6 bases had no gene match. The germline CDR1 and CDR2 sequences are SGHTA and FQGNSA. The CDR3 totals 16 residues. The CDR3 sequence is CASSYSGGMSSYEQYF. CDR3 coding DNA: TGTGCCAGCAGCTATAGCGGGGGGATGAGCTCCTACGAGCAGTACTTC.

CDR3 region: CASSLLAQVPDTQYF. The CDR3 DNA sequence: TGTGCCAGCAGCTTACTCGCACAGGTGCCAGATACGCAGTATTTT. The J gene is TRBJ2-3, the V gene TRBV7-9; tentatively, D is TRBD1 (5 bases). The CDR3 is 15 residues long. Germline CDR1 is SEHNR and CDR2 is FQNEAQ (reference sequence). V lost 2 bases, J lost 4 bases, and 13 bases lay in between.

V is TRBV4-3 and J is TRBJ1-4; 8 bases line up with TRBD1. The CDR3 loop spans 15 amino acids. The germline V gene encodes CDR1 LGHNA and CDR2 YSLEER. V shed 1 base and J 7 bases; nucleotides not matched to a gene: 5. The CDR3 region has the DNA TGCGCCAGCAGCCAAGTGGGCGACAGGGGTGAAAAACTGTTTTTT. This encodes CASSQVGDRGEKLFF.